These T cell receptor beta chains were read from a single sample in a study of blood T cell repertoires in COVID-19. Sequencing used immunoSEQ multiplex PCR; TCRdb keeps in-frame clones, though not all of them. The data show about 100,000 clones, with 75% to 90% seen just once and around 15% held by the top ten. Sample: peripheral blood. The receptors were sampled from a man over 45 with acute or convalescent COVID-19. The CDR3 runs from the conserved cysteine through the conserved F or W. A D gene is named only where the DNA matches it firmly. A clone size is listed for some rows: how often the clone was seen (once, few, many), or a class if it is expanded.

clone size | J gene | V gene | D gene | CDR3 DNA | CDR3 protein
. | TRBJ2-5 | TRBV10-3 | . | TGTGCCATCAGTGTAAACCAGGGCCAAGAGACCCAGTACTTC | CAISVNQGQETQYF
. | TRBJ2-7 | TRBV23-1 | . | TGCGCCAGCAGTCAGAAGCCTACGGAGGATTACTGGTACGAGCAGTACTTC | CASSQKPTEDYWYEQYF
few | TRBJ2-4 | TRBV11-2 | TRBD2 | TGTGCCAGCAGCTTAGGGCTAGCGGGAGGGCCTACGGACTTC | CASSLGLAGGPTDF
. | TRBJ2-1 | TRBV6-2/TRBV6-3 | TRBD2 | TGTGCCAGCACCCCACGGGCGGGAGTGTACAATGAGCAGTTCTTC | CASTPRAGVYNEQFF
. | TRBJ2-7 | TRBV6-1 | TRBD2 | TGTGCCAGCAGTGATCTTGGGCGGGGGGCGCTGACCTACGAGCAGTACTTC | CASSDLGRGALTYEQYF
. | TRBJ1-2 | TRBV29-1 | . | TGCAGCGTTGACGGGGGTGTCTATGGCTACACCTTC | CSVDGGVYGYTF
. | TRBJ2-7 | TRBV6-5 | . | TGTGCCAGCAATCCCCGGGGCTCCTACGAGCAGTACTTC | CASNPRGSYEQYF
. | TRBJ2-1 | TRBV10-3 | . | TGTGCCATCAGTGAGCTGGTAACAGGTGAGCAGTTCTTC | CAISELVTGEQFF
. | TRBJ2-1 | TRBV7-6 | TRBD2 | TGTGCCAGCAGCTTAACTCTAGCGGGAGGAACCTACAATGAGCAGTTCTTC | CASSLTLAGGTYNEQFF
. | TRBJ1-5 | TRBV10-3 | TRBD1 | TGTGCCATAGGGATGGCAGGGGGCCAACAGCCCCAGCATTTT | CAIGMAGGQQPQHF
. | TRBJ1-4 | TRBV2 | . | TGTGCCAGCAGTGGTAAAGGGGTCTTTGGGGAAAAACTGTTTTTT | CASSGKGVFGEKLFF
few | TRBJ2-2 | TRBV2 | TRBD2 | TGTGCCAGCAGTGGGGCTAGCGGGAGCACCGGGGAGCTGTTTTTT | CASSGASGSTGELFF
. | TRBJ1-2 | TRBV4-1 | . | TGCGCCAGCAGCCACAGGGGTAACTATGGCTACACCTTC | CASSHRGNYGYTF
. | TRBJ1-6 | TRBV28 | TRBD1 | TGTGCCAGCAGTACGGGACAGGTTCTAAATTCACCCCTCCACTTT | CASSTGQVLNSPLHF
. | TRBJ2-1 | TRBV6-6 | TRBD2 | TGTGCCAGCAGTCCCGAGCGGGAGAGGAGGGACAATGAGCAGTTCTTC | CASSPERERRDNEQFF
. | TRBJ2-5 | TRBV6-2/TRBV6-3 | TRBD2 | TGTGCCAGCAGTTACATGGGCGGGAGGGCAGTGGAGACCCAGTACTTC | CASSYMGGRAVETQYF
. | TRBJ2-5 | TRBV11-3 | TRBD2 | TGTGCCAGCAGCTTAGATCGACTAGCGGTACAAGAGACCCAGTACTTC | CASSLDRLAVQETQYF
. | TRBJ2-2 | TRBV2 | TRBD2 | TGTGCCAGCAGTCCTACTAGCGGGAGCACCGGGGAGCTGTTTTTT | CASSPTSGSTGELFF
. | TRBJ1-1 | TRBV29-1 | . | TGCAGCGGACAGTTAAACACTGAAGCTTTCTTT | CSGQLNTEAFF
. | TRBJ2-1 | TRBV7-2 | TRBD2 | TGTGCCAGCAGCTTTAGCGGGACCTACAATGAGCAGTTCTTC | CASSFSGTYNEQFF
. | TRBJ2-2 | TRBV28 | TRBD1 | TGTGCCAGCAGTTCCCGGACAGGGGGCACCGGGGAGCTGTTTTTT | CASSSRTGGTGELFF
. | TRBJ2-3 | TRBV7-8 | . | TGTGCCAGCAGCTTTCGCCGACTCGCCTATAGCACAGATACGCAGTATTTT | CASSFRRLAYSTDTQYF
once | TRBJ1-2 | TRBV10-2 | . | TGCGCCAGCAGTCGGGGAAGAGACTATGGCTACACCTTC | CASSRGRDYGYTF
. | TRBJ2-7 | TRBV19 | TRBD2 | TGTGCCAGCCACGCCGGGAGGGGTATCTACGAGCAGTACTTC | CASHAGRGIYEQYF
. | TRBJ2-1 | TRBV5-8 | . | TGTGCCAGCAGCGCCACGGATGAGCAGTTCTTC | CASSATDEQFF
. | TRBJ2-7 | TRBV7-8 | TRBD2 | TGTGCCAGCAGCTTAGCACTAGCGGCGTACGAGCAGTACTTC | CASSLALAAYEQYF
. | TRBJ2-5 | TRBV3-1/TRBV3-2 | . | TGTGCCAGCAGCCCCCCTCTGAGCCCCGAGACCCAGTACTTC | CASSPPLSPETQYF
. | TRBJ1-5 | TRBV28 | TRBD1 | TGTGCCAGCAGTTTGACGGCAGGGGGAAATCAGCCCCAGCATTTT | CASSLTAGGNQPQHF
once | TRBJ2-7 | TRBV19 | TRBD2 | TGTGCCAGTAGTATTCTCGGGGTAGCGGGAGGCTTCTCCTACGAGCAGTACTTC | CASSILGVAGGFSYEQYF
. | TRBJ2-2 | TRBV6-5 | . | TGTGCCACCAGGGGCCAGGGCACCGGGGAGCTGTTTTTT | CATRGQGTGELFF
. | TRBJ2-7 | TRBV28 | . | TGTGCCTCACTTGGGGGCAGGGGCAGCTCCTACGAGCAGTACTTC | CASLGGRGSSYEQYF
. | TRBJ2-1 | TRBV6-5 | . | TGTGCCAGCAGTTCCACCGGGACTTCATACAATGAGCAGTTCTTC | CASSSTGTSYNEQFF